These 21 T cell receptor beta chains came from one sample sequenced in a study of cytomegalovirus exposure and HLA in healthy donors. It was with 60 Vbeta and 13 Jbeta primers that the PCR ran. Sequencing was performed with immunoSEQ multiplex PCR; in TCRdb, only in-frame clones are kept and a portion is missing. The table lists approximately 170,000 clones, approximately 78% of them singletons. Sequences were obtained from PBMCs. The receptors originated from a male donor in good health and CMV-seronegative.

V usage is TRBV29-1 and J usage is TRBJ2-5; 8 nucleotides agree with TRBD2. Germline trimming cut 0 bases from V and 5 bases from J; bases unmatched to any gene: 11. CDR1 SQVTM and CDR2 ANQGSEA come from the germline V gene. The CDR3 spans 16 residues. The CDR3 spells CSVEDQTSAPEETQYF. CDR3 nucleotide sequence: TGCAGCGTTGAAGATCAGACTAGCGCCCCAGAGGAGACCCAGTACTTC.

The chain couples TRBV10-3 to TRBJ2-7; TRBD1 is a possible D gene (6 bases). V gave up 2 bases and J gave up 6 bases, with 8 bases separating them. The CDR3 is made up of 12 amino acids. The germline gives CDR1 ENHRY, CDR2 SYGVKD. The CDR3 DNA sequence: TGTGCCATCAGTGAGCAGGGGACCGAGCAGTACTTC. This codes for CAISEQGTEQYF.

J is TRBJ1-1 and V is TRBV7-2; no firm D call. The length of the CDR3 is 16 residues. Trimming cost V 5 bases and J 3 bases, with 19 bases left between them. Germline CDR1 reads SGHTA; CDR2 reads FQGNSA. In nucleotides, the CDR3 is TGTGCCAGCAGCCTTCTCTCAGTGCATCGGGACACTGAAGCTTTCTTT. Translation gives CASSLLSVHRDTEAFF.

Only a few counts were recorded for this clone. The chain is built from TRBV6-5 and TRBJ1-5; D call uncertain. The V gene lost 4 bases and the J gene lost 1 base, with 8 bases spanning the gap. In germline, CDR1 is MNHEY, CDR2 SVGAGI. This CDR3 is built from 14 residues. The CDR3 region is CASSSDTSNQPQHF. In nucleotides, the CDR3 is TGTGCCAGCAGTTCTGACACCAGCAATCAGCCCCAGCATTTT.

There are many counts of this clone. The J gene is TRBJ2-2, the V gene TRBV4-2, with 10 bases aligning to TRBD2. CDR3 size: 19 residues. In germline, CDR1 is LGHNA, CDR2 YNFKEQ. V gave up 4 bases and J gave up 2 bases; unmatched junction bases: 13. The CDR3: CASSLGAASGGLNTGELFF. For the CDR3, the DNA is TGTGCCAGCAGCCTGGGTGCGGCTAGCGGGGGACTTAACACCGGGGAGCTGTTTTTT.

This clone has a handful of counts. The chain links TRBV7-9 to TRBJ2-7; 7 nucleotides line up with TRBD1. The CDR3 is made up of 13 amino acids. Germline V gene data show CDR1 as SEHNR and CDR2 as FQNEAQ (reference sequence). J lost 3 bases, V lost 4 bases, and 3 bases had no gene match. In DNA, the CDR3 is TGTGCCAGCAGCTCCGACAGGGTCTACGAGCAGTACTTC. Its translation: CASSSDRVYEQYF. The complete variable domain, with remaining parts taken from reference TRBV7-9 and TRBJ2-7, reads DTGVSQNPRHKITKRGQNVTFRCDPISEHNRLYWYRQTLGQGPEFLTYFQNEAQLEKSRLLSDRFSAERPKGSFSTLEIQRTEQGDSAMYLCASSSDRVYEQYFGPGTRLTVT.

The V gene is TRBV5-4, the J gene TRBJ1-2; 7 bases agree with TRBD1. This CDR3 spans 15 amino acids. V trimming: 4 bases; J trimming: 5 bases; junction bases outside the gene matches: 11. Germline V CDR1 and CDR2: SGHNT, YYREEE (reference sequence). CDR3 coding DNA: TGTGCCAGCAGCGTCGGACGGGGCAGGGGGTATGGCTACACCTTC. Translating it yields CASSVGRGRGYGYTF.

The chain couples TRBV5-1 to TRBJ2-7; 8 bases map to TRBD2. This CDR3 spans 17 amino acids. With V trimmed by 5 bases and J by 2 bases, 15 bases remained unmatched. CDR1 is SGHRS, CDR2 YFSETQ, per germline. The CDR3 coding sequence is TGCGCCAGCAGTCCCGCGGGGAGAGCGGGAGACGCCTACGAGCAGTACTTC. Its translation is CASSPAGRAGDAYEQYF.

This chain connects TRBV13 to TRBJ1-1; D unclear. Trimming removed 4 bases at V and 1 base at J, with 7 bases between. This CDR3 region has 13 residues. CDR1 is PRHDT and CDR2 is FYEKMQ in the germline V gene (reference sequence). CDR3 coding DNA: TGTGCCAGCAGCTATACAGCGAACACTGAAGCTTTCTTT. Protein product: CASSYTANTEAFF.

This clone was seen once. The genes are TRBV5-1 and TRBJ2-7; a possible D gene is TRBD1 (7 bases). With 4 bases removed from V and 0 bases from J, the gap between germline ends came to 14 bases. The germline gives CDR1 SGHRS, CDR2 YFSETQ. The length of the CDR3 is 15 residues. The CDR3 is CASSTGDSFSYEQYF. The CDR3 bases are TGCGCCAGCAGCACGGGGGACAGCTTCTCCTACGAGCAGTACTTC.

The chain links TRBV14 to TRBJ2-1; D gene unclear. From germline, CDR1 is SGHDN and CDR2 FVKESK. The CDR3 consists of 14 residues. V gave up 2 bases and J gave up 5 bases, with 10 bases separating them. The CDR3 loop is CASSQLWQDNEQFF. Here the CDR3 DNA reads TGTGCCAGCAGCCAACTTTGGCAGGACAATGAGCAGTTCTTC. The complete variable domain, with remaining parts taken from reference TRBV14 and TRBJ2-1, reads EAGVTQFPSHSVIEKGQTVTLRCDPISGHDNLYWYRRVMGKEIKFLLHFVKESKQDESGMPNNRFLAERTGGTYSTLKVQPAELEDSGVYFCASSQLWQDNEQFFGPGTRLTVL.

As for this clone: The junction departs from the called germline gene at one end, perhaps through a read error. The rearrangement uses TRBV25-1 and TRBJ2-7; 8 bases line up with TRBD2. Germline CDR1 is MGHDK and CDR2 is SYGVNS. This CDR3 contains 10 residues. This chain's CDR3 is CASSLPGRDF. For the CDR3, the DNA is TGTGCCAGCAGTCTCCCCGGGAGGGACTTC.

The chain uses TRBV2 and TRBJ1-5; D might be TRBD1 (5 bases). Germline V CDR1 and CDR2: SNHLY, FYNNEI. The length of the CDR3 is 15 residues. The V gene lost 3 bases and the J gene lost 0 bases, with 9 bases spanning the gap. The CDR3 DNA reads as TGTGCCAGCAGTGAGCTGACAGTTAGCAATCAGCCCCAGCATTTT. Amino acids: CASSELTVSNQPQHF.

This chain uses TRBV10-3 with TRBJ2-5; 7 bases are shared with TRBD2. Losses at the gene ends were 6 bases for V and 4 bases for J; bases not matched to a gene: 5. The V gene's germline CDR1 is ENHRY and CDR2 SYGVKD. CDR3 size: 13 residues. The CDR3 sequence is CAIRGGSGETQYF. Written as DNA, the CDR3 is TGTGCCATCAGGGGCGGGAGCGGAGAGACCCAGTACTTC.

The CDR3 protein is CASRLDRSNSPLHF. The CDR3 nucleotides read TGTGCCAGCAGGCTGGACAGAAGTAATTCACCCCTCCACTTT. This chain joins TRBV6-5 and TRBJ1-6, with TRBD1 as a possible D gene (6 bases). Germline CDR1 and CDR2: MNHEY and SVGAGI. There are 14 residues in the CDR3. Trimming removed 6 bases at V and 6 bases at J, with 12 bases between.

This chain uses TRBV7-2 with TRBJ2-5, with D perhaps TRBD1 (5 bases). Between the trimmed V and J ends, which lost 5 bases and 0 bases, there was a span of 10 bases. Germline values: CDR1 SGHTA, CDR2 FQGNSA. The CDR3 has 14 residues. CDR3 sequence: CASSHGANQETQYF. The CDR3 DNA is TGTGCCAGCAGCCATGGGGCGAACCAAGAGACCCAGTACTTC.

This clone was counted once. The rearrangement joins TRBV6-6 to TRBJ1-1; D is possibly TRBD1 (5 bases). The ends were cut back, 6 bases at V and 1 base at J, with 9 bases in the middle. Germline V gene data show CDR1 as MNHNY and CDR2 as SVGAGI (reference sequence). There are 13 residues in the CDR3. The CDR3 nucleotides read TGTGCCAGCAGAGGGGTGTCGAACACTGAAGCTTTCTTT. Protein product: CASRGVSNTEAFF.

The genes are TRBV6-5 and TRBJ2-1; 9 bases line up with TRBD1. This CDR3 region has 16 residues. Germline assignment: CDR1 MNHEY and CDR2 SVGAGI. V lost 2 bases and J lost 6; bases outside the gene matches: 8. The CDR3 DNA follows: TGTGCCAGCAGTTACCGCACAGGGGGCACTTTCAATGAGCAGTTCTTC. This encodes CASSYRTGGTFNEQFF.

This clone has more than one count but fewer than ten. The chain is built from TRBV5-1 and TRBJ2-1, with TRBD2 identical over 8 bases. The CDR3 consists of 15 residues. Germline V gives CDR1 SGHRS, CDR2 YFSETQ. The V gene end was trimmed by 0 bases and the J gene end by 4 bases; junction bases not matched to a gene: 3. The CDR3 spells CASSLGLATYNEQFF. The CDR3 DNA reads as TGCGCCAGCAGCTTGGGACTAGCGACATACAATGAGCAGTTCTTC.

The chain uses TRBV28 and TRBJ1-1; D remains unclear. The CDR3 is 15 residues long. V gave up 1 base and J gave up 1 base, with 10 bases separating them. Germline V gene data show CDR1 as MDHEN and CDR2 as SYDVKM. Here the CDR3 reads CASSLFRRQNTEAFF. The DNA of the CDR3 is TGTGCCAGCAGTTTATTTAGGAGGCAGAACACTGAAGCTTTCTTT. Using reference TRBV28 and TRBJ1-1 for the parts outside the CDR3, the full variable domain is DVKVTQSSRYLVKRTGEKVFLECVQDMDHENMFWYRQDPGLGLRLIYFSYDVKMKEKGDIPEGYSVSREKKERFSLILESASTNQTSMYLCASSLFRRQNTEAFFGQGTRLTVV.

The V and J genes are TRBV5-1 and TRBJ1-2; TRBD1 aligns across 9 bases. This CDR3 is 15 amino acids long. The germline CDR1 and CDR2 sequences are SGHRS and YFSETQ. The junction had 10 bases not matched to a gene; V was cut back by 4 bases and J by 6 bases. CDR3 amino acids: CASSPRRDRADGYTF. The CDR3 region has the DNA TGCGCCAGCAGCCCTCGTCGGGACAGGGCCGATGGCTACACCTTC.